This is a list of T cell receptor beta chains from one sample in a study of blood T cell repertoires in COVID-19. Sequencing used immunoSEQ multiplex PCR; TCRdb keeps in-frame clones, though not all of them. Here the sample spans some 530,000 clones, roughly nine tenths being singletons. Sequences were obtained from PBMCs or T cells enriched from blood (not recorded which). The receptors derive from a woman in her fifties or sixties who had recovered from COVID-19. Each CDR3 is given with its conserved first and last residue.

v_call cdr3_aa
TRBV3-1/TRBV3-2 CASSQVTVSPLHF
TRBV5-8 CASSHRGDTGELFF
TRBV2 CASSDADRVNTEAFF
TRBV18 CASSILVSANEKLFF
TRBV10-1 CASSEGLAGGQETQYF
TRBV24-1 CATSDSKGPRYETQYF
TRBV7-2 CASSLGTGTDTQYF
TRBV19 CASSMAAGSGNTIYF
TRBV23-1 CASTKDRTHSYEQYF
TRBV7-9 CASSSLAGGYGEQFF
TRBV9 CASSVTDSSYNEQFF
TRBV19 CASRLSSRTDTQYF
TRBV6-4 CASSVEAGGITDTQYF
TRBV19 CASRQYFRDRGDSPLHF
TRBV10-3 CAISERQGASYNSPLHF
TRBV24-1 CATSGDRYNEQFF
TRBV18 CASSPPVGRGTEAFF
TRBV2 CASTRASSYNSPLHF
TRBV18 CASSPEAGKNEQFF
TRBV2 CASNRLDTEAFF
TRBV6-5 CASSYSGTGGAQPQHF
TRBV9 CASSVVWGPGELFF
TRBV6-6 CASTLPGNTIYF
TRBV4-1 CASSQDWLGRGPNTGELFF
TRBV4-1 CASSQMGQGSSGNTIYF
TRBV6-1 CASSEWGLYYGYTF
TRBV15 CATSRAGVGSPLHF
TRBV5-1 CASSLQGSGETQYF
TRBV20-1 CSASVQGYQPQHF
TRBV9 CASSVGTGLSSYNEQFF
TRBV9 CASSDSGSEQFF
TRBV5-1 CASRGGPNEKLFF
TRBV7-9 CASSSGGLNTGELFF
TRBV9 CASSVVAGIQETQYF
TRBV5-1 CASSLSGEADTQYF
TRBV5-1 CASSLTQGSGNTIYF
TRBV18 CASSAGQGGEQYF
TRBV30 CAWSVQGHQPQHF
TRBV7-6 CASSLYSGGRSYNEQFF
TRBV9 CASSRGETQYF
TRBV21-1 CASSKRGNEQFF
TRBV20-1 CSASPPTGRDDIQYF
TRBV2 CASSFGQDRANQPQHF
TRBV7-9 CASSLYIDTQYF
TRBV2 CASCPDTFGNTIYF
TRBV2 CASGGSAGVRDTQYF
TRBV5-8 CASSLSGGLNTDTQYF
TRBV27 CASSLWGDNQPQHF
TRBV6-5 CASSSGTGGGYGYTF
TRBV6-1 CASSEWYRPGSSNSPLHF
TRBV7-8 CASSLGQPVSYGYTF
TRBV29-1 CSVGDRGGQPQHF
TRBV6-5 CASSYSDSFYGYTF
TRBV29-1 CSVRSGNQPQHF
TRBV30 CAWSPSQGATPLHF
TRBV9 CASSVAGSNEKLFF
TRBV7-8 CASSWTSGLNEQFF
TRBV7-9 CASGGGLNQPQHF
TRBV7-8 CASSRDRQGTEAFF
TRBV29-1 CSVGDTPNEQFF